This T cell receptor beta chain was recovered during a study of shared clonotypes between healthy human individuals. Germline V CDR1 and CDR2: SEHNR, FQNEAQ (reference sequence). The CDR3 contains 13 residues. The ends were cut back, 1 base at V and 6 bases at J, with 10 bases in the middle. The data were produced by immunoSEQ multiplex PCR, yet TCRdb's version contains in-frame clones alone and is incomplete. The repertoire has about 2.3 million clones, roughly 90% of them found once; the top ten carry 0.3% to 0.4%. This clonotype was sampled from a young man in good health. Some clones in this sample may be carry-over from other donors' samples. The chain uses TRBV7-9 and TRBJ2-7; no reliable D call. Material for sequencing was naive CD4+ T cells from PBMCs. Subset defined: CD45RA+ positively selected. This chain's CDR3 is CASSLVEGVEQYF. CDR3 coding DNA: TGTGCCAGCAGCTTAGTGGAAGGAGTCGAGCAGTACTTC.